What follows describes a single TCR beta chain. The CDR3 end lies 3 residues beyond the end of the read and is filled in from the germline J gene. This specimen comes from a study of T cell clonality in common variable immunodeficiency. Clones were sequenced by immunoSEQ multiplex PCR, and TCRdb holds only the in-frame ones, with some missing. Recorded here are some 32,000 clones, none singletons. Each donor provided roughly 5 to 8 ml of heparinized whole blood. The CDR3 spans 14 residues. Germline lookup yields CDR1 SGHRS and CDR2 YFSETQ. The V call is TRBV5-1, the J call TRBJ2-3; 8 nucleotides match TRBD2. The sequence was obtained from a person aged 18 to 75 in good health. Specimen: peripheral blood mononuclear cells. CDR3 region: CASSLAGDQETQYF. CDR3 DNA, as far as it was read: TGCGCCAGCAGCTTAGCGGGAGATCAAGAGACG. Full variable domain (remainder filled in from reference TRBV5-1 and TRBJ2-3): KAGVTQTPRYLIKTRGQQVTLSCSPISGHRSVSWYQQTPGQGLQFLFEYFSETQRNKGNFPGRFSGRQFSNSRSEMNVSTLELGDSALYLCASSLAGDQETQYFGPGTRLTVL.